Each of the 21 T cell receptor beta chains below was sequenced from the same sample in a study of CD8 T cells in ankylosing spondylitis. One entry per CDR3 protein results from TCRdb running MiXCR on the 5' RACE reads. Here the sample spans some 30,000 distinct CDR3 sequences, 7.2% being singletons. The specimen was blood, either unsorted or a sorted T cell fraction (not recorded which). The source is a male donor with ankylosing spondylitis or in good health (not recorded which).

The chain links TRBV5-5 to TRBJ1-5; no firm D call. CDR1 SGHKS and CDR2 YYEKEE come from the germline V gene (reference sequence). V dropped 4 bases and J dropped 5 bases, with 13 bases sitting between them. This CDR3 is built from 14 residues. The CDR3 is CASSPGAGHQPQHF. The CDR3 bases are TGTGCCAGCAGCCCGGGCGCGGGCCATCAGCCCCAGCATTTT.

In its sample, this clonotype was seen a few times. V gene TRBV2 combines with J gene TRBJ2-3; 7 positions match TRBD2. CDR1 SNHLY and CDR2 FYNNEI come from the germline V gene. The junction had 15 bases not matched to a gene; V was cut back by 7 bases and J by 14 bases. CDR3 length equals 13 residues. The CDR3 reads CASKGEASGLGYF. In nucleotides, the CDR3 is TGTGCCAGCAAGGGTGAGGCTAGCGGCCTCGGGTATTTT. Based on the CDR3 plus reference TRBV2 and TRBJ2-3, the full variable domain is EPEVTQTPSHQVTQMGQEVILRCVPISNHLYFYWYRQILGQKVEFLVSFYNNEISEKSEIFDDQFSVERPDGSNFTLKIRSTKLEDSAMYFCASKGEASGLGYFGPGTRLTVL.

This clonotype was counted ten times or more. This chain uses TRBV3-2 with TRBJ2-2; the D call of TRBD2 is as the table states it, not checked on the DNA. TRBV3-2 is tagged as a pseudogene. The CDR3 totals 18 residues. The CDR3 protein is CASSQVKTSGMNTGELFF. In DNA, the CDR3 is TGTGCCAGCAGCCAAGTTAAGACTAGCGGGATGAACACCGGGGAGCTGTTTTTT.

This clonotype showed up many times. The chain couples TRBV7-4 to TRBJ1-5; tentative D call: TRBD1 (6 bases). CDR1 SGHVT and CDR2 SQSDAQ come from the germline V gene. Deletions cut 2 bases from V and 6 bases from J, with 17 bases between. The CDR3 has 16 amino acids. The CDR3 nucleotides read TGTGCCAGCAGCTTATTGGGGGGGCCCTTCCGTCAGCCCCAGCATTTT. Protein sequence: CASSLLGGPFRQPQHF.

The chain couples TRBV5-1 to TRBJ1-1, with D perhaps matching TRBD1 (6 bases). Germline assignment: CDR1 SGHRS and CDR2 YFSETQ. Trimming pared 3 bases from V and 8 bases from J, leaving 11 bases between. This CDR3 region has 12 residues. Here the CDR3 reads CASSSGGAEAFF. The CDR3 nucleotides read TGCGCCAGCAGCTCTGGGGGGGCAGAAGCTTTCTTT.

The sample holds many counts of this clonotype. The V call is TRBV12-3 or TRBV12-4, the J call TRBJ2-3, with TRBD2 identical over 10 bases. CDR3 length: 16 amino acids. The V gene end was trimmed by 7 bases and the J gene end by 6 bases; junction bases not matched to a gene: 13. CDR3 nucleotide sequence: TGTGCCAGCACCATGGGGCTAGCGGGAGTCGAGGATACGCAGTATTTT. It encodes CASTMGLAGVEDTQYF.

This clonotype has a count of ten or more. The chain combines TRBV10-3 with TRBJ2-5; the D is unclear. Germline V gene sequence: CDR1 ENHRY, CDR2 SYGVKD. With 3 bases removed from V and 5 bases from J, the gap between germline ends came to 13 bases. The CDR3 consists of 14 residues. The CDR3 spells CAISDRPPGETQYF. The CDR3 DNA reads TGTGCCATCAGTGATCGGCCCCCCGGGGAGACCCAGTACTTC.

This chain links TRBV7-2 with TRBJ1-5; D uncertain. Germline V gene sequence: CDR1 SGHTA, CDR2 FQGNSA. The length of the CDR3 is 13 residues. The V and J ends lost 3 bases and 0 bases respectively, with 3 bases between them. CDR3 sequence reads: CASSFSSNQPQHF. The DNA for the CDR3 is TGTGCCAGCAGCTTCAGTAGCAATCAGCCCCAGCATTTT. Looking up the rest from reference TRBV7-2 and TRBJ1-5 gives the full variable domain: GAGVSQSPSNKVTEKGKDVELRCDPISGHTALYWYRQSLGQGLEFLIYFQGNSAPDKSGLPSDRFSAERTGGSVSTLTIQRTQQEDSAVYLCASSFSSNQPQHFGDGTRLSIL.

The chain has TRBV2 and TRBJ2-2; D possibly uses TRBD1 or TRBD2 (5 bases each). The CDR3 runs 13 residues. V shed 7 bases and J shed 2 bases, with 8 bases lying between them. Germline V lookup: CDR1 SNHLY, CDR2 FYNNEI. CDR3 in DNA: TGTGCCAGCACCAGGGACAACACCGGGGAGCTGTTTTTT. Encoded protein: CASTRDNTGELFF.

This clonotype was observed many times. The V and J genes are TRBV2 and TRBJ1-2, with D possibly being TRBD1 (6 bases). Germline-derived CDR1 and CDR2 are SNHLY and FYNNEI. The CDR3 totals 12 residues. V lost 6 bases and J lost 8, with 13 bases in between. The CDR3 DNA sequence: TGTGCCAGCAGGGGGGGGGCAGGGGGCTACACCTTC. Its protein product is CASRGGAGGYTF.

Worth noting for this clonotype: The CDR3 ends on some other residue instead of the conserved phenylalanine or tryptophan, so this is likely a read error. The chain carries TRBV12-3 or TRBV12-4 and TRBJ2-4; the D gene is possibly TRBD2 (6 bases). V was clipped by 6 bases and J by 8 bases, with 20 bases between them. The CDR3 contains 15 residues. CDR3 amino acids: CASRFGGPLSHIQYI. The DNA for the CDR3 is TGTGCCAGCAGGTTTGGAGGGCCTCTCTCCCACATTCAGTACATC.

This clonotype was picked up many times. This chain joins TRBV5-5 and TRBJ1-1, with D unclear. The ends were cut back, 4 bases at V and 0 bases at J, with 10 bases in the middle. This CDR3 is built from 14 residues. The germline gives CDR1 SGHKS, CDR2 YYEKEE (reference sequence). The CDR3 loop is CASSPRLVNTEAFF. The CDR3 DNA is TGTGCCAGCAGCCCCAGGCTGGTGAACACTGAAGCTTTCTTT.

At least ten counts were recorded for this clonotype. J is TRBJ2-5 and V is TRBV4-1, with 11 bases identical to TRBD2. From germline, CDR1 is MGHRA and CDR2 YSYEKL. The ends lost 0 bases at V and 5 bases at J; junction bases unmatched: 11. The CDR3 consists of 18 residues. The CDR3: CASSQDGTSGRIGETQYF. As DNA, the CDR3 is TGCGCCAGCAGCCAAGATGGCACTAGCGGGAGAATCGGGGAGACCCAGTACTTC.

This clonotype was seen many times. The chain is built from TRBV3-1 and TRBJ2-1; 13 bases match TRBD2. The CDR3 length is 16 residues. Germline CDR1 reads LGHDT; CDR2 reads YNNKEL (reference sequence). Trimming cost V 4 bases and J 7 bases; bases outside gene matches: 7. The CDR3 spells CASSLRTSGRENEQFF. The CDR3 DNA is TGTGCCAGCAGCCTCCGGACTAGCGGGAGAGAAAATGAGCAGTTCTTC.

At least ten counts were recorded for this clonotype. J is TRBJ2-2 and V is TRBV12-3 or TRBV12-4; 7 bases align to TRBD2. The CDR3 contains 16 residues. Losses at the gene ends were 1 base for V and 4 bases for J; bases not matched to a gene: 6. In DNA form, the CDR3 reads TGTGCCAGCAGTTTAGAAGGGGACTACCGCACCGGGGAGCTGTTTTTT. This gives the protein CASSLEGDYRTGELFF.

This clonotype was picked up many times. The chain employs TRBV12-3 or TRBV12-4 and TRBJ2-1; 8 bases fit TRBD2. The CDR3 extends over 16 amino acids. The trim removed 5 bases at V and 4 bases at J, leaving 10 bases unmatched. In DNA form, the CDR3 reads TGTGCCAGCAGTCCCCCGACTAGCGCCGCTTACAATGAGCAGTTCTTC. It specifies CASSPPTSAAYNEQFF.

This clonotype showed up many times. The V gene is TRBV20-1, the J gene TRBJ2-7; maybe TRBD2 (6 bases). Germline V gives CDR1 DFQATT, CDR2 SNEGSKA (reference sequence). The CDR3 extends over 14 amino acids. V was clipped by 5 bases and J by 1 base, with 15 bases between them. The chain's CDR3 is CSAGGMAGSYEQYF. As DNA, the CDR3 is TGCAGTGCTGGAGGGATGGCGGGATCCTACGAGCAGTACTTC.

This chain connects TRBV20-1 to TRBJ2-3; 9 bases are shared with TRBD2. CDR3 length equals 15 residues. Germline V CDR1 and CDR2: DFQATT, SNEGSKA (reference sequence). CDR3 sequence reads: CCSSQASGMTDTQYF. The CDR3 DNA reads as TGCTGCTCTAGCCAGGCTAGCGGGATGACAGATACGCAGTATTTT.

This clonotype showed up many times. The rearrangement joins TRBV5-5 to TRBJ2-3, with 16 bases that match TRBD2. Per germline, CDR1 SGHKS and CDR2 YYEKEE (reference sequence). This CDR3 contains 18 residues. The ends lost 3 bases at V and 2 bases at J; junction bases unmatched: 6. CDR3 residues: CASSWGLAGGPPTDTQYF. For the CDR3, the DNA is TGTGCCAGCAGCTGGGGACTAGCGGGAGGGCCTCCCACAGATACGCAGTATTTT.

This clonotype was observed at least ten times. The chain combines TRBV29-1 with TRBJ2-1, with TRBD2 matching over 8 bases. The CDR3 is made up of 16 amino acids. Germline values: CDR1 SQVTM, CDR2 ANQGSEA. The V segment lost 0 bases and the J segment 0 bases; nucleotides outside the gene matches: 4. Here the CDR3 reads CSVEERSGSSYNEQFF. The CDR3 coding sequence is TGCAGCGTTGAAGAGAGAAGCGGGAGCTCCTACAATGAGCAGTTCTTC.

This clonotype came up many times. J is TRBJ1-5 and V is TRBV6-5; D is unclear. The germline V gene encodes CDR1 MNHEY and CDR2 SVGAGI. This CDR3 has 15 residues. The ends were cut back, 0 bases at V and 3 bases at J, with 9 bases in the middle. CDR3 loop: CASSYSRVTNQPQHF. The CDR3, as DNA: TGTGCCAGCAGTTACTCGAGGGTTACCAATCAGCCCCAGCATTTT.